The clone carrying this TCR beta chain has a count of ten or more. Its antigen is still unknown. According to the study, TCR beta libraries were built with iRepertoire HTBI primers and CDR3-region Arm-PCR. In TCRdb, the multiplex PCR reads were re-called with MiXCR into one record per CDR3 protein. This sample has around 250,000 distinct CDR3 sequences; under 20% occur once, and the top ten carry 14%. This entry belongs to a study of regulatory T cells in long-lasting Graves disease. Regarding the study as a whole: Persistent disease exhibited a predilection for TRBV28, TRBJ1-2 and TRBJ2-5.

The time point is: newly diagnosed GD, antithyroid drugs for less than 3 months. Making the TCR library involved RNA that had been extracted from PBMCs. The germline V gene encodes CDR1 ENHRY and CDR2 SYGVKD. Trimming stripped 2 bases from V and 6 bases from J, with 12 bases between. There are 14 residues in the CDR3. These data were also filed under a second study, of T cells in Graves' hyperthyroidism and ophthalmopathy.

The sample here was peripheral blood mononuclear cells (PBMCs), taken at new diagnosis, from a patient treated with antithyroid drugs. The chain employs TRBV10-3 and TRBJ2-3; either TRBD1 or TRBD2 may supply D (6 bases each). This receptor was taken from a woman between 25 and 40 years old with Graves disease. CDR3 region: CAISERGGGDTQYF. The CDR3 DNA follows: TGTGCCATCAGTGAGAGAGGGGGAGGCGATACGCAGTATTTT.